This T cell receptor (beta chain) was captured by sequencing in a study of CD4 T cell repertoires and nickel (dated by TCRdb to the early 2020s). Germline trimming: 5 bases from V, 4 bases from J; junction bases outside gene matches: 8. The germline V gene yields SGHAT for CDR1 and FQNNGV for CDR2. From the cysteine up to the phenylalanine, the CDR3 has a length of 15 residues. The CDR3 DNA has 45 bases and is translated from base 1. Concerning this clonotype: Its recognized antigen is unknown. Base qualities are missing; no much larger clone stands one base away.

Library construction relied on RT-PCR. The sample was run on an Illumina MiSeq. TCRdb redid the processing of the public reads, applying fastp at Q25 and MiXCR, and retained in-frame beta chains. For every CDR3 protein sequence, its rows merge into one entry that carries the most common genes and DNA. Within this sample are about 230 distinct CDR3 sequences, with around 85% of them counted one time only. Approximately 10% of the sample goes to the ten largest clones. The chain is assembled from TRBV11-2 and TRBJ2-1; 7 bases in between match TRBD2. This receptor was obtained from a human donor in a nickel allergy study, with or without nickel allergy (not recorded which). It is not recorded whether this sample comes from one donor or several. Input material: CD4+ T cells from blood, not recorded whether cultured. The CDR3 protein is CASSRPGGGYNEQFF. The nucleotide sequence reads TGTGCCAGCAGCCGTCCGGGGGGAGGGTACAATGAGCAGTTCTTC. Here the CDR3 is joined to the reference TRBV11-2 and TRBJ2-1 genes, and the full variable domain is: EAGVAQSPRYKIIEKRQSVAFWCNPISGHATLYWYQQILGQGPKLLIQFQNNGVVDDSQLPKDRFSAERLKGVDSTLKIQPAKLEDSAVYLCASSRPGGGYNEQFFGPGTRLTVL.